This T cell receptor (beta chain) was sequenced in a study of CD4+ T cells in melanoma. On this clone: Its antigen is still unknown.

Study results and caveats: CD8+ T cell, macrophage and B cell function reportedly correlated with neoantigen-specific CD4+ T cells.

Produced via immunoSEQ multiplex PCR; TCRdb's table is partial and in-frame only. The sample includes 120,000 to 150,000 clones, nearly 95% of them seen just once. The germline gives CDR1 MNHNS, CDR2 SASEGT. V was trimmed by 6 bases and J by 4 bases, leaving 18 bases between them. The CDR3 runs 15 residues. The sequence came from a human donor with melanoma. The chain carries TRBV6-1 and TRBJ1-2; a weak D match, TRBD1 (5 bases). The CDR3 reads CASRPGGGRAYGYTF. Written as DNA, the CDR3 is TGTGCCAGCAGACCCGGGGGGGGTAGGGCCTATGGCTACACCTTC.